This T cell receptor (beta chain) was documented in a study of PD-1 blockade in classical Hodgkin lymphoma. Points from the study as a whole: While CD8+ TCR diversity did not rise significantly by C4D1, CD4+ TCR diversity did. Nivolumab initiation under 1 year post-ASCT meant exclusion.

Sequencing was performed with immunoSEQ multiplex PCR; in TCRdb, only in-frame clones are kept and a portion is missing. The table records some 14,000 clones, around 78% of them present only once. To note about this clone: Its antigen is undetermined.

The V segment lost 2 bases and the J segment 5 bases; nucleotides outside the gene matches: 6. This CDR3 is 15 amino acids long. CDR1 and CDR2 (germline): LNHDA, SQIVND (reference sequence). Every patient experienced relapse after autologous stem cell transplantation, and brentuximab vedotin exposure varied. The chain recombines TRBV19 with TRBJ1-2; 9 nucleotides align to TRBD1. This sequence was found in a human donor with classical Hodgkin lymphoma. Sequenced here: peripheral blood mononuclear cells (PBMCs), sampled before the second cycle of nivolumab. Written as DNA, the CDR3 is TGTGCCAGTAGTATATGGGGGACAGGGAGTTATGGCTACACCTTC. Residues: CASSIWGTGSYGYTF.